The rows below give T cell receptor beta chains drawn from one sample of a study of human T cells and chemical hapten exposure. In TCRdb, the RACE reads were re-called with MiXCR into one record per CDR3 protein. The profile shows about 68,000 distinct CDR3 sequences, approximately 11% of them singletons. This sample comprised whole blood, obtained in connection with sensitization to the hapten diphenylcyclopropenone (DPC). These receptors were collected from a woman between 45 and 65 years old with alopecia areata. Some clones in this sample may be carry-over from other donors' samples. The CDR3 runs from the conserved cysteine through the conserved F or W. A D gene is named only where the DNA matches it firmly. Part of the rows lack a size; the others show once, few, many or a class for expanded clones.

TRBJ1-4	NA	TRBV20-1	NA	TGCAGTGCTAGAAGGCCGATACTTAATGAAAAACTGTTTTTT	CSARRPILNEKLFF
TRBJ2-2	many	TRBV7-8	NA	TGTGCCAGCAGGGCCGCGAGGGGAGACACCGGGGAGCTGTTTTTT	CASRAARGDTGELFF
TRBJ2-1	many	TRBV3-1	NA	TGTGCCAGCAGCGCCGGCTCGATCCCCTACAATGAGCAGTTCTTC	CASSAGSIPYNEQFF
TRBJ2-1	NA	TRBV7-9	NA	TGTGCCAGCAGCTCGCAGGACTCCTACAATGAGCAGTTCTTC	CASSSQDSYNEQFF
TRBJ1-1	many	TRBV7-3	NA	TGTGCCAGCGCCGTGGGCGTGGGCACTGAAGCTTTCTTT	CASAVGVGTEAFF
TRBJ2-5	many	TRBV7-6	TRBD1	TGTGCCAGCAGCTTTGGACAGGGGGGAGAGACCCAGTACTTC	CASSFGQGGETQYF
TRBJ1-3	many	TRBV24-1	TRBD1	TGTGCCACCAGTGACACTACAGGGGCCTCTGGAAACACCATATATTTT	CATSDTTGASGNTIYF
TRBJ1-1	many	TRBV7-6	TRBD1	TGTGCCAGCAGAGGACAGGGCGACACTGAAGCTTTCTTT	CASRGQGDTEAFF
TRBJ2-1	many	TRBV9	NA	TGTGCCAGCAGCTTACGAGCGGGTGAGCAGTTCTTC	CASSLRAGEQFF
TRBJ2-5	NA	TRBV6-5	NA	TGTGCCAGCAGCCCGCAGACACACCAAGAGACCCAGTACTTC	CASSPQTHQETQYF
TRBJ2-1	once	TRBV4-2	NA	TGTGCCAGCAGCCAAGTTGATGGCTCCCCGAATGTGCAGTTCTTC	CASSQVDGSPNVQFF
TRBJ2-3	NA	TRBV28	TRBD2	TGTGCCAGCAGTAGGGCGGGAGTGGGAGCAGATACGCAGTATTTT	CASSRAGVGADTQYF
TRBJ2-3	NA	TRBV3-1	NA	TGTGCCAGCAGCCAAGATGGGGGCGGCATGCAGTATTTT	CASSQDGGGMQYF
TRBJ2-7	NA	TRBV11-2	TRBD2	TGTGCCAGCAGCCGCCTTCCAGCGGGAGGGAACTACGAGCAGTACTTC	CASSRLPAGGNYEQYF
TRBJ1-4	many	TRBV6-6	NA	TGTGCCAGCAGTACCTCCGGGGAAGAGGGCTGGGGAAAACTGTTTTTT	CASSTSGEEGWGKLFF
TRBJ2-3	NA	TRBV5-1	NA	TGCGCCAGCAGCTTGGGTATAAGTGCGGCTCTCACAGATACGCAGTATTTT	CASSLGISAALTDTQYF
TRBJ2-1	few	TRBV28	NA	TGTGCCAGCAGCCCCCCCGCGGGCAACAATGAGCAGTTCTTC	CASSPPAGNNEQFF
TRBJ2-2	few	TRBV29-1	NA	TGCAGCGCCGGGACCGCATCCACCGGGGAGCTGTTTTTT	CSAGTASTGELFF
TRBJ2-1	NA	TRBV7-8	TRBD2	TGTGCCAGCAGGGGGACTACCCCGGGCAATGAGCAGTTCTTC	CASRGTTPGNEQFF
TRBJ2-1	many	TRBV7-3	NA	TGTGCCAGCAGCTTAAGGCAACAGGGTATCTACAATGAGCAGTTCTTC	CASSLRQQGIYNEQFF
TRBJ1-5	NA	TRBV6-1	NA	TGTGCCAGCAGTGGAGGGAATCAGCCCCAGCATTTT	CASSGGNQPQHF
TRBJ2-1	many	TRBV5-1	NA	TGCGCCAGCAGCCTTAACAATGAGCAGTTCTTC	CASSLNNEQFF
TRBJ1-1	many	TRBV18	NA	TGTGCCAGCTCACCGCGGACAACCACTGAAGCTTTCTTT	CASSPRTTTEAFF
TRBJ2-4	NA	TRBV5-1	NA	TGCGCCAGCAGCTTGGCAGGGTCCGGGTCCAAAAACATTCAGTACTTC	CASSLAGSGSKNIQYF
TRBJ1-5	few	TRBV12-3/TRBV12-4	TRBD1	TGTGCCAGCAGGACCGGACAGGGTGGCAATCAGCCCCAGCATTTT	CASRTGQGGNQPQHF
TRBJ1-2	many	TRBV6-4	NA	TGTGCCAGCAGGAACAATCTAGGAGGCTACACCTTC	CASRNNLGGYTF
TRBJ1-1	few	TRBV20-1	NA	TGCAGTGCTAGAGAAGATGGCTCCTTGAACACTGAAGCTTTCTTT	CSAREDGSLNTEAFF
TRBJ2-5	NA	TRBV20-1	NA	TGCAGTGCTACCGACGACCAAGAGACCCAGTACTTC	CSATDDQETQYF